The rows below give T cell receptor beta chains drawn from one sample of a study of CD8+ T cells in alopecia areata. The data were produced by immunoSEQ multiplex PCR, yet TCRdb's version contains in-frame clones alone and is incomplete. The sample has more than 75,000 clones, about two fifths seen once; the top ten hold approximately 1.4%. Sample: CD4+ T cells sorted from blood. The receptors derive from a human donor with alopecia areata. Each CDR3 is given with its conserved first and last residue. A D gene is named only where the DNA matches it firmly. The listing skips clone size in some rows; elsewhere it reads once, few, many or a size class.

abundance | len | d_gene | j_gene | v_gene | CDR3aa | CDR3nt
NA | 13 | NA | TRBJ2-6 | TRBV6-5 | CASSYSGANVLTF | TGTGCCAGCAGTTACAGTGGGGCCAACGTCCTGACTTTC
NA | 15 | NA | TRBJ2-7 | TRBV30 | CAWSANWRGSGEQYF | TGTGCCTGGAGTGCCAATTGGAGGGGGAGTGGCGAGCAGTACTTC
NA | 13 | NA | TRBJ2-5 | TRBV6-5 | CASSYGLKETQYF | TGTGCCAGCAGTTACGGATTAAAAGAGACCCAGTACTTC
NA | 13 | NA | TRBJ1-5 | TRBV19 | CASSISGRQPQHF | TGTGCCAGTAGTATATCGGGACGTCAGCCCCAGCATTTT
NA | 16 | NA | TRBJ1-1 | TRBV6-5 | CASSYSIQGANTEAFF | TGTGCCAGCAGTTACTCGATTCAGGGAGCGAACACTGAAGCTTTCTTT
NA | 14 | TRBD2 | TRBJ2-1 | TRBV4-2 | CASGRTSGSNEQFF | TGTGCCAGCGGGAGGACTAGCGGGAGCAATGAGCAGTTCTTC
few | 14 | NA | TRBJ2-3 | TRBV7-3 | CASSLNDGGDTQYF | TGTGCCAGCAGCTTAAACGACGGTGGGGATACGCAGTATTTT
few | 12 | NA | TRBJ2-3 | TRBV7-3 | CASSPSTDTQYF | TGTGCCAGCAGCCCAAGCACAGATACGCAGTATTTT
NA | 13 | NA | TRBJ2-7 | TRBV18 | CASSPLGTYEQYF | TGTGCCAGCTCACCACTGGGAACCTACGAGCAGTACTTC
NA | 15 | TRBD1 | TRBJ2-3 | TRBV6-6 | CASSYSGQSTDTQYF | TGTGCCAGCAGTTACTCGGGACAGAGCACAGATACGCAGTATTTT
NA | 13 | TRBD1 | TRBJ1-1 | TRBV30 | CAWSRTGFTEAFF | TGTGCCTGGAGTCGGACAGGGTTTACTGAAGCTTTCTTT
few | 15 | NA | TRBJ2-3 | TRBV2 | CASNPDQILPDTQYF | TGTGCCAGCAACCCCGACCAAATCCTCCCAGATACGCAGTATTTT
NA | 13 | NA | TRBJ1-4 | TRBV5-1 | CASSLIWGEKLFF | TGCGCCAGCAGCTTGATTTGGGGTGAAAAACTGTTTTTT
NA | 15 | TRBD1 | TRBJ1-2 | TRBV5-1 | CASSGGTGTNYGYTF | TGCGCCAGCAGCGGGGGGACAGGGACTAACTATGGCTACACCTTC
few | 13 | NA | TRBJ2-7 | TRBV6-1 | CASILQGAYEQYF | TGTGCCAGCATCTTACAGGGAGCCTACGAGCAGTACTTC
NA | 15 | TRBD1 | TRBJ2-5 | TRBV5-1 | CASSPTGQGAETQYF | TGCGCCAGCAGCCCGACGGGACAGGGGGCCGAGACCCAGTACTTC
few | 10 | NA | TRBJ2-1 | TRBV2 | CAVSPPEQFF | TGTGCCGTATCCCCGCCTGAGCAGTTCTTC
few | 13 | TRBD1 | TRBJ2-7 | TRBV29-1 | CSVLPGGGYEQYF | TGCAGCGTTCTTCCAGGGGGCGGCTACGAGCAGTACTTC
NA | 15 | NA | TRBJ2-3 | TRBV7-2 | CASSLVSQSTDTQYF | TGTGCCAGCAGCTTAGTGTCTCAGAGCACAGATACGCAGTATTTT
NA | 14 | NA | TRBJ1-4 | TRBV6-5 | CASKSGGQGEKLFF | TGTGCCAGCAAGTCTGGGGGGCAAGGTGAAAAACTGTTTTTT
NA | 16 | NA | TRBJ2-4 | TRBV7-9 | CASSLVGQMRKNIQYF | TGTGCCAGCAGCTTAGTAGGACAGATGAGGAAAAACATTCAGTACTTC
few | 15 | TRBD1 | TRBJ1-5 | TRBV29-1 | CSVEQTGNSNQPQHF | TGCAGCGTTGAGCAGACAGGGAATAGCAATCAGCCCCAGCATTTT
NA | 16 | NA | TRBJ2-6 | TRBV6-5 | CASSYDRGLGANVLTF | TGTGCCAGCAGTTACGATCGAGGGCTGGGGGCCAACGTCCTGACTTTC
few | 15 | NA | TRBJ1-1 | TRBV5-1 | CASSSIQGNLAEAFF | TGCGCCAGCAGCTCAATTCAGGGTAATCTCGCTGAAGCTTTCTTT
many | 14 | TRBD1 | TRBJ2-4 | TRBV2 | CASRKTQGADIQYF | TGTGCCAGCAGGAAAACACAGGGGGCGGACATTCAGTACTTC
NA | 15 | TRBD2 | TRBJ2-1 | TRBV11-2 | CASSKTSGRAFEQFF | TGTGCCAGCAGCAAGACTAGCGGGAGGGCCTTTGAGCAGTTCTTC
few | 15 | TRBD1 | TRBJ1-2 | TRBV28 | CASSFRQGAGYGYTF | TGTGCCAGCAGTTTTCGACAGGGGGCAGGGTATGGCTACACCTTC
NA | 11 | NA | TRBJ1-4 | TRBV29-1 | CSVEESEKLFF | TGCAGCGTTGAAGAGAGCGAAAAACTGTTTTTT
NA | 12 | NA | TRBJ1-1 | TRBV27 | CASSPGQGRAFF | TGTGCCAGCAGTCCCGGACAAGGTAGGGCTTTCTTT